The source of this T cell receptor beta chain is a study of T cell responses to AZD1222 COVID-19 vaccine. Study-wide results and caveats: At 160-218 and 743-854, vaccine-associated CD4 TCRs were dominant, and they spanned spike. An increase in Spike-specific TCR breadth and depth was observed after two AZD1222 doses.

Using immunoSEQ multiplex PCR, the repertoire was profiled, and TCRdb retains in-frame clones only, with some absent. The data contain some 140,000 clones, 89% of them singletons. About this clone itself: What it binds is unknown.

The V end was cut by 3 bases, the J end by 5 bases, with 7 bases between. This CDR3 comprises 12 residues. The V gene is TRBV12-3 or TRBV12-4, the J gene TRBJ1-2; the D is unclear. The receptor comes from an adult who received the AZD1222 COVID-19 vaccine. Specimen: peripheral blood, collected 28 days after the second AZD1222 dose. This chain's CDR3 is CASSFDRYGYTF. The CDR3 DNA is TGTGCCAGCAGTTTTGACCGGTATGGCTACACCTTC.